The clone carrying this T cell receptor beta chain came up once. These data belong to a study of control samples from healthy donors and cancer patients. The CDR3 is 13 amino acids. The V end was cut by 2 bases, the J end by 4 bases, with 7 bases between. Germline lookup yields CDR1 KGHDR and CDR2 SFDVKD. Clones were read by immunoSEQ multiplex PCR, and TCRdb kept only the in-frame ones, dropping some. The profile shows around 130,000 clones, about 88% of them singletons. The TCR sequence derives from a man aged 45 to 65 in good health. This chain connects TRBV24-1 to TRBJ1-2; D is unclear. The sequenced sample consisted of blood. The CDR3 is CATSDSGIYGYTF. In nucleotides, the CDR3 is TGTGCCACCAGTGATTCGGGGATCTATGGCTACACCTTC.